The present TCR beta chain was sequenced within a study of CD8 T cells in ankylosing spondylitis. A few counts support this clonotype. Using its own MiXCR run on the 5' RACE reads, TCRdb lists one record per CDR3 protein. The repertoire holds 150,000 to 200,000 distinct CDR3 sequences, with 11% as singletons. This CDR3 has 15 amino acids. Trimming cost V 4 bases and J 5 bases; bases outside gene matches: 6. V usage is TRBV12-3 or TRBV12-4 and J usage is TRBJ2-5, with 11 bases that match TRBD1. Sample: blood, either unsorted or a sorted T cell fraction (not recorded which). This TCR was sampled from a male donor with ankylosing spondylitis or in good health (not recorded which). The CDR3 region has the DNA TGTGCCAGCAGTTCGGACAGGGGGCTGGGCGAGACCCAGTACTTC. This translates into CASSSDRGLGETQYF.